Listed below are T cell receptor beta chains from one sample, sequenced in a study of blood T cell repertoires in COVID-19. Only in-frame clones appear in the TCRdb table, and some are missing; sequencing was by immunoSEQ multiplex PCR. Of about 240,000 clones listed, more than 85% were seen once; the top ten hold under 9%. Sequencing was done on a sample of peripheral blood. The receptors were sampled from a woman aged 70-85 years with active or convalescent COVID-19. Each CDR3 is given with its conserved first and last residue. The D gene is left open where the match is weak. Not every row has a clone size; where given, it reads once, few, many or a size class.

-	TRBV10-1	-	TRBJ1-4	CASSDGNEKLFF	TGCGCCAGCAGTGACGGGAATGAAAAACTGTTTTTT
-	TRBV10-1	-	TRBJ2-5	CASSRSGETQYF	TGCGCCAGCAGCCGATCGGGGGAGACCCAGTACTTC
-	TRBV9	-	TRBJ1-5	CASSVGDGSWQPQHF	TGTGCCAGCAGCGTAGGAGACGGGTCGTGGCAGCCCCAGCATTTT
few	TRBV18	-	TRBJ1-1	CASSTGDSAYTEAFF	TGTGCCAGCTCAACGGGAGACAGCGCCTACACTGAAGCTTTCTTT
-	TRBV5-1	-	TRBJ1-1	CASSFTGMNTEAFF	TGCGCCAGCAGCTTTACAGGTATGAACACTGAAGCTTTCTTT
-	TRBV2	-	TRBJ1-6	CASAEGEKSPLHF	TGTGCCAGCGCCGAGGGGGAGAAGTCACCCCTCCACTTT
-	TRBV12-5	-	TRBJ1-1	CASGRRGDTEAFF	TGTGCTAGTGGTCGCAGGGGAGACACTGAAGCTTTCTTT
-	TRBV19	TRBD1	TRBJ1-5	CASSPLDRVSQPQHF	TGTGCCAGTAGTCCCCTGGACAGGGTCTCTCAGCCCCAGCATTTT
-	TRBV10-3	-	TRBJ1-2	CAINLGGTYGYTF	TGTGCCATCAATTTAGGCGGTACCTATGGCTACACCTTC
-	TRBV5-1	-	TRBJ2-3	CASSLGGRADTQYF	TGCGCCAGCAGCTTAGGGGGGAGGGCAGATACGCAGTATTTT
-	TRBV5-6	-	TRBJ1-1	CASSVDGGRVNTEAFF	TGTGCCAGCAGCGTGGATGGGGGCCGGGTGAACACTGAAGCTTTCTTT
-	TRBV6-5	-	TRBJ1-2	CASSKQEFDGYTF	TGTGCCAGCAGCAAACAGGAATTCGATGGCTACACCTTC
-	TRBV10-3	-	TRBJ1-2	CAISEQNYGYTF	TGTGCCATCAGTGAGCAGAACTATGGCTACACCTTC
-	TRBV12-5	-	TRBJ1-2	CASGFRAGLYGYTF	TGTGCTAGTGGTTTCCGGGCAGGGCTGTATGGCTACACCTTC
few	TRBV6-6	TRBD1	TRBJ1-2	CASSYSTGDRYGYTF	TGTGCCAGCAGTTACTCGACAGGGGATCGCTATGGCTACACCTTC
-	TRBV9	-	TRBJ2-2	CASSGPHQGTGELFF	TGTGCCAGCAGCGGGCCCCACCAGGGGACCGGGGAGCTGTTTTTT
once	TRBV7-8	TRBD1	TRBJ1-1	CASSMLGQGNTEAFF	TGTGCCAGCAGCATGCTCGGACAGGGAAACACTGAAGCTTTCTTT
once	TRBV7-9	-	TRBJ2-1	CASSTPRPSAEQFF	TGTGCCAGCAGCACCCCCCGGCCCTCAGCGGAGCAGTTCTTC
-	TRBV5-1	TRBD1	TRBJ2-2	CASSRDRGTGELFF	TGCGCCAGCAGCCGGGACAGAGGTACCGGGGAGCTGTTTTTT
once	TRBV5-1	TRBD1	TRBJ1-2	CASSLPGQGRDGYTF	TGCGCCAGCAGCTTGCCGGGACAGGGAAGGGATGGCTACACCTTC
-	TRBV7-9	-	TRBJ2-6	CATLAGANVLTF	TGTGCCACCCTGGCCGGGGCCAACGTCCTGACTTTC
-	TRBV14	-	TRBJ2-7	CASSQGLAGDGYEQYF	TGTGCCAGCAGCCAAGGGCTCGCGGGTGACGGCTACGAGCAGTACTTC
-	TRBV7-2	-	TRBJ1-5	CASSLAEGQPQHF	TGTGCCAGCAGCTTGGCGGAGGGACAGCCCCAGCATTTT
-	TRBV5-1	-	TRBJ2-5	CASSLYRQETQYF	TGCGCCAGCAGCTTGTACAGGCAAGAGACCCAGTACTTC
-	TRBV5-1	-	TRBJ2-7	CASSLQGTYEQYF	TGCGCCAGCAGCTTACAGGGAACGTACGAGCAGTACTTC
-	TRBV6-6	TRBD1	TRBJ2-7	CASSYRTGGEQYF	TGTGCCAGCAGTTACCGGACAGGCGGCGAGCAGTACTTC
-	TRBV5-4	TRBD1	TRBJ2-5	CASHKPGQGQETQYF	TGTGCCAGCCATAAACCGGGACAGGGACAAGAGACCCAGTACTTC
-	TRBV12-3/TRBV12-4	TRBD2	TRBJ2-7	CASSLIGGNEQYF	TGTGCCAGCAGTTTGATCGGGGGGAACGAGCAGTACTTC
-	TRBV5-1	-	TRBJ1-1	CASSLAGPQGMGTEAFF	TGCGCCAGCAGCTTGGCTGGGCCCCAGGGGATGGGAACTGAAGCTTTCTTT
-	TRBV7-2	TRBD1	TRBJ2-2	CASSATTGYGELFF	TGTGCCAGCAGCGCAACGACAGGGTACGGGGAGCTGTTTTTT
-	TRBV21-1	-	TRBJ1-4	CASSTPEGGGGACEKLFF	TGTGCCAGCAGCACTCCGGAGGGAGGGGGGGGCGCTTGTGAAAAACTGTTTTTT
-	TRBV29-1	TRBD1	TRBJ1-1	CSVDGRTGAMNTEAFF	TGCAGCGTTGATGGGAGGACAGGGGCTATGAACACTGAAGCTTTCTTT
-	TRBV6-5	-	TRBJ1-1	CASSRLQGSTEAFF	TGTGCCAGCAGTCGACTACAGGGAAGTACTGAAGCTTTCTTT
-	TRBV10-1	-	TRBJ2-7	CASNSGSTYEQYF	TGCGCCAGCAATTCGGGTAGTACCTACGAGCAGTACTTC
-	TRBV7-9	-	TRBJ1-4	CASSLEVQGREKLFF	TGTGCCAGCAGCTTAGAGGTACAGGGACGTGAAAAACTGTTTTTT
-	TRBV12-3/TRBV12-4	TRBD1	TRBJ2-6	CASSLGQTLTF	TGTGCCAGCAGCTTGGGACAGACCCTGACTTTC
-	TRBV5-8	-	TRBJ1-6	CASSLGLSGSPLHF	TGTGCCAGCAGCTTGGGACTCTCAGGGTCACCCCTCCACTTT
-	TRBV21-1	-	TRBJ2-1	CASSKAKKGLRFSGSNEQFF	TGTGCCAGCAGCAAAGCAAAGAAAGGACTCAGATTTTCGGGAAGCAATGAGCAGTTCTTC
-	TRBV29-1	-	TRBJ1-1	CSVAVNTEAFF	TGCAGCGTTGCCGTGAACACTGAAGCTTTCTTT
-	TRBV27	-	TRBJ2-6	CASATRRAGANVLTF	TGTGCCAGCGCTACGCGGAGGGCCGGGGCCAACGTCCTGACTTTC
-	TRBV14	-	TRBJ2-1	CASSQALRGEQFF	TGTGCCAGCAGCCAAGCGCTTAGGGGGGAGCAGTTCTTC
once	TRBV7-3	TRBD1	TRBJ1-6	CASSSMTGGSPLHF	TGTGCCAGCAGCTCCATGACAGGGGGATCACCCCTCCACTTT